A few counts support the clone carrying this T cell receptor beta chain. Every cDNA TCR molecule received its own unique molecular identifier. TCRdb passed the 5' RACE reads through MiXCR, listing each CDR3 protein once. The sample includes around 100,000 distinct CDR3 sequences, roughly 10% seen only once; the top ten take about 24%. This sample was included in a study of spatial heterogeneity in lung cancer. On the study more broadly: Samples were donated by 72 untreated early-stage non-small cell lung cancer patients. Where available, sequencing covered follow-up PBMC samples, taken at a median of about two years after resection.

This CDR3 contains 16 residues. Germline V gene data show CDR1 as SGHTA and CDR2 as FQGTGA. Trimming removed 5 bases from V and 0 bases from J; junction bases left unmatched: 3. Time point noted: blood at routine non-recurrence follow-up after resection. From tumor, nontumor lung or frozen PBMC, whole RNA was taken unsorted for sequencing. The sample consisted of PBMCs, taken at follow-up. This chain connects TRBV7-3 to TRBJ2-3; 12 bases are shared with TRBD2. The source is a female donor with early-stage non-small cell lung cancer. CDR3 protein: CASSLAGGRSTDTQYF. Written as DNA, the CDR3 is TGTGCCAGCAGCCTAGCGGGAGGGCGGAGCACAGATACGCAGTATTTT.